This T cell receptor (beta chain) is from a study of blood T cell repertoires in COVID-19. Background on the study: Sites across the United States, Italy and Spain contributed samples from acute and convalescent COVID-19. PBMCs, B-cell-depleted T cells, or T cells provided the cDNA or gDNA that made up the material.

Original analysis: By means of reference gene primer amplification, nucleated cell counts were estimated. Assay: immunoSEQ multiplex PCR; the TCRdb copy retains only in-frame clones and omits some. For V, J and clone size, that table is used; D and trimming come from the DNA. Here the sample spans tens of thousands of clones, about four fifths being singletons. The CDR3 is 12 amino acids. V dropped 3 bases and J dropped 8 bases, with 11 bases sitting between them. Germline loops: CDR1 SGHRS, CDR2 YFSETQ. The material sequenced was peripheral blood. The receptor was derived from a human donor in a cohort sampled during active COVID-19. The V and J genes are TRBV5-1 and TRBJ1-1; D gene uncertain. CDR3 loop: CASSWGGLEAFF. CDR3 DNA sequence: TGCGCCAGCAGCTGGGGAGGGCTAGAAGCTTTCTTT.